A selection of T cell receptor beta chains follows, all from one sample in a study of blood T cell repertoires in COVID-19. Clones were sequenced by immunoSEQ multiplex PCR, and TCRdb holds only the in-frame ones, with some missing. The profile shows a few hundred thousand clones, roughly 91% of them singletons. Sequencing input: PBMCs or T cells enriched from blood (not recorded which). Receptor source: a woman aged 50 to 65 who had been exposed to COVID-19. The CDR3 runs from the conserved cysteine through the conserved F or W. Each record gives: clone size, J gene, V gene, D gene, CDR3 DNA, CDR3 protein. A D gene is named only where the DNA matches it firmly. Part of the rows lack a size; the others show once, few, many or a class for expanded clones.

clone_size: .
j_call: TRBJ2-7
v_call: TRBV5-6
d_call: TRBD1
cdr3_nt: TGTGCCAGCAGCCTAGGACAGGGAGTCTACGAGCAGTACTTC
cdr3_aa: CASSLGQGVYEQYF

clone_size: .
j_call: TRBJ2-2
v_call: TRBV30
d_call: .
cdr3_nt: TGTGCCTTCAACTACAACACCGGGGAGCTGTTTTTT
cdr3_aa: CAFNYNTGELFF

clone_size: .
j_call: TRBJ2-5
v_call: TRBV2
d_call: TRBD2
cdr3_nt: TGTGCCAGCAGTAAGATCGTAGCGGGTGGTGAGACCCAGTACTTC
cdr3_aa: CASSKIVAGGETQYF

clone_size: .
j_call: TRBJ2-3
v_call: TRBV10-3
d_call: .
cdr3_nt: TGTGCCATCAGTTCCCACACAGATACGCAGTATTTT
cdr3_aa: CAISSHTDTQYF

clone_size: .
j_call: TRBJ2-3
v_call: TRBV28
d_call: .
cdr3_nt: TGTGCCAGCAGTTTACTCCCCATAGGAGGGGGCTCGAGGGATACGCAGTATTTT
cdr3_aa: CASSLLPIGGGSRDTQYF

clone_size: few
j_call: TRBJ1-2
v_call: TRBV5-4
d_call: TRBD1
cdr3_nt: TGTGCCAGCAGCTTGGGGACCCGGACAGGGGGGGATGGCTACACCTTC
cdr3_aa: CASSLGTRTGGDGYTF

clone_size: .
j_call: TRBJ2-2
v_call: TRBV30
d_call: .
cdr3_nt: TGTGCCTGGAGCGGTAACACCGGGGAGCTGTTTTTT
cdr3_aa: CAWSGNTGELFF

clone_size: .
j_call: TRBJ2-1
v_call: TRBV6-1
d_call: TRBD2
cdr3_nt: TGTGCCAGCAGTGAATTCAGCGGGGTGATCCACAATGAGCAGTTCTTC
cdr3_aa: CASSEFSGVIHNEQFF

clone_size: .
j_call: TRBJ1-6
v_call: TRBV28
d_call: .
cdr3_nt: TGTGCCAGCAGTTCCCCACACAATTCACCCCTCCACTTT
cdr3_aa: CASSSPHNSPLHF

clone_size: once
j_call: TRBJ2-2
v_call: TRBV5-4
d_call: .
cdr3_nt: TGTGCCAGCAGCTTGACCAGGTTAAACACCGGGGAGCTGTTTTTT
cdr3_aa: CASSLTRLNTGELFF

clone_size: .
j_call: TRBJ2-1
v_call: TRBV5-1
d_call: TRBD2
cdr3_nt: TGCGCCAGCAGCTTGCGGGGACTAGCGGGGAATCCCACCTACAATGAGCAGTTCTTC
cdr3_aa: CASSLRGLAGNPTYNEQFF

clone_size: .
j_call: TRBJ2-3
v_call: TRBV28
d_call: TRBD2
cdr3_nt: TGTGCCAGCAGGCCAAGCGGGGGGGCAGCAGATACGCAGTATTTT
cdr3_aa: CASRPSGGAADTQYF

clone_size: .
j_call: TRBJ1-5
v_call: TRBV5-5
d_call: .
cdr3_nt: TGTGCCAGCAGCCGGGGATCGGCCGGGTTTCAGCCCCAGCATTTT
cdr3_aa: CASSRGSAGFQPQHF

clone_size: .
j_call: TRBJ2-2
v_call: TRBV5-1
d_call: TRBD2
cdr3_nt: TGCGCCAGCAGCTTATCTAGCGGGGGGGCGTCAAACACCGGGGAGCTGTTTTTT
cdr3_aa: CASSLSSGGASNTGELFF

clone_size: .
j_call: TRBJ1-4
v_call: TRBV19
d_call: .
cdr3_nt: TGTGCCAGTAGTACCAGGTGGGCCCCAAATGAAAAACTGTTTTTT
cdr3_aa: CASSTRWAPNEKLFF

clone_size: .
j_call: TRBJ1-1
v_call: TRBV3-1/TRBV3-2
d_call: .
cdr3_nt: TGTGCCAGCAGCCAAGAAGGGAGAACTGAAGCTTTCTTT
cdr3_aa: CASSQEGRTEAFF

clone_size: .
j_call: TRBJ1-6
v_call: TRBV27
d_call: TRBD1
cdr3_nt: TGTGCCAGCAGTCCAGCCCGAGACAGGGGGCGCACGTGGAATTCACCCCTCCACTTT
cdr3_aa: CASSPARDRGRTWNSPLHF

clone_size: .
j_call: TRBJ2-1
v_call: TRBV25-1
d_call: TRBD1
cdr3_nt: TGTGCCAGCAGCCCTAGGACAGGGGGCTACAATGAGCAGTTCTTC
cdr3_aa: CASSPRTGGYNEQFF